These T cell receptor beta chains were read from a single sample in a study of blood T cell repertoires in COVID-19. Sequenced by immunoSEQ multiplex PCR; TCRdb stores in-frame clones only, minus some. Of about 160,000 clones listed, 60% to 85% are singletons. The specimen was peripheral blood. The origin of the receptors is a woman aged 60-75 years with COVID-19, enrolled during active disease. CDR3s include the opening cysteine and the closing phenylalanine or tryptophan. The order of the fields is clone size, V gene, D gene, J gene, CDR3 protein, CDR3 DNA. The D gene is left open where the match is weak. Not all rows give a size; the values are once, few, many and, for expanded clones, a class.

NA,TRBV3-1/TRBV3-2,NA,TRBJ1-1,CASSRTQTGGMNTEAFF,TGTGCCAGCAGCCGGACTCAAACCGGGGGTATGAACACTGAAGCTTTCTTT
NA,TRBV18,NA,TRBJ1-6,CASSPATGQNSPLHF,TGTGCCAGCTCACCCGCGACAGGCCAAAATTCACCCCTCCACTTT
NA,TRBV7-3,TRBD1,TRBJ1-2,CASSEYGTGLYGYTF,TGTGCCAGCAGCGAATATGGGACAGGATTATATGGCTACACCTTC
NA,TRBV5-5,NA,TRBJ1-3,CASSFQGSGNTIYF,TGTGCCAGCAGCTTTCAGGGATCCGGAAACACCATATATTTT
few,TRBV5-5,NA,TRBJ1-2,CASSPQQADYGYTF,TGTGCCAGCAGCCCACAGCAGGCAGACTATGGCTACACCTTC
NA,TRBV19,TRBD1,TRBJ1-4,CASTSDRVEEKLFF,TGTGCCAGTACCTCAGACAGGGTGGAGGAAAAACTGTTTTTT
NA,TRBV5-4,TRBD2,TRBJ2-3,CASSLSLAGYTQYF,TGTGCCAGCAGCTTAAGTCTAGCGGGATATACGCAGTATTTT
NA,TRBV24-1,NA,TRBJ2-3,CATSDFRGASTDTQYF,TGTGCCACCAGTGATTTCAGGGGGGCTAGCACAGATACGCAGTATTTT
once,TRBV24-1,TRBD1,TRBJ2-5,CATSGDRGSQTQYF,TGTGCCACCAGCGGGGACAGGGGTTCGCAGACCCAGTACTTC
NA,TRBV28,TRBD1,TRBJ2-2,CASSPRQGYTGELFF,TGTGCCAGCAGTCCCCGACAGGGATACACCGGGGAGCTGTTTTTT
NA,TRBV9,NA,TRBJ2-5,CASSPRGQSGWETQYF,TGTGCCAGCAGCCCTCGCGGACAGTCGGGTTGGGAGACCCAGTACTTC
NA,TRBV4-2,NA,TRBJ2-1,CASSQGANEQFF,TGTGCCAGCAGTCAAGGGGCCAATGAGCAGTTCTTC
NA,TRBV28,NA,TRBJ1-5,CASSLVLRGGQPQHF,TGTGCCAGCAGTTTGGTCCTTAGGGGGGGTCAGCCCCAGCATTTT
NA,TRBV30,NA,TRBJ1-3,CAWRLVGGNTIYF,TGTGCCTGGAGGCTAGTCGGGGGAAACACCATATATTTT
NA,TRBV5-1,TRBD1,TRBJ2-1,CASSLEQGNEQFF,TGCGCCAGCAGCTTGGAACAGGGGAATGAGCAGTTCTTC
NA,TRBV4-1,TRBD1,TRBJ2-5,CASSHDRQGIQYF,TGCGCCAGCAGCCATGATAGACAGGGAATCCAGTACTTC
NA,TRBV5-4,TRBD1,TRBJ1-2,CASSTDRGSGYTF,TGTGCCAGCAGCACTGACAGGGGGTCCGGCTACACCTTC
few,TRBV21-1,NA,TRBJ1-5,CASSKTILNRAAQPQHF,TGTGCCAGCAGCAAAACAATTTTGAACAGGGCGGCTCAGCCCCAGCATTTT
NA,TRBV5-1,TRBD1,TRBJ2-7,CASRTGVGNEQYF,TGCGCCAGCAGAACAGGGGTAGGTAACGAGCAGTACTTC
NA,TRBV28,TRBD1,TRBJ2-1,CASRKYPGQGRSNEQFF,TGTGCCAGCAGAAAATATCCGGGACAGGGAAGGAGCAATGAGCAGTTCTTC
NA,TRBV7-2,TRBD2,TRBJ2-3,CASSLIAGGGTDTQYF,TGTGCCAGCAGCTTAATAGCGGGAGGGGGCACAGATACGCAGTATTTT
NA,TRBV25-1,TRBD1,TRBJ1-2,CASSEALGTGEGYTF,TGTGCCAGCAGTGAAGCCCTTGGGACAGGGGAGGGCTACACCTTC
medium-sized,TRBV6-4,NA,TRBJ2-2,CASSESRSPGELFF,TGTGCCAGCAGTGAGTCTAGATCCCCCGGGGAGCTGTTTTTT
NA,TRBV9,NA,TRBJ2-3,CASTNTDTQYF,TGTGCCAGCACCAACACAGATACGCAGTATTTT
NA,TRBV6-5,NA,TRBJ2-7,CASSGSIVGNEQYF,TGTGCCAGCAGCGGGAGCATTGTCGGCAACGAGCAGTACTTC
NA,TRBV10-1,NA,TRBJ1-5,CASSLIPQHF,TGCGCCAGCAGTCTAATCCCCCAGCATTTT
few,TRBV24-1,NA,TRBJ1-5,CATSDGRRSNQPQHF,TGTGCCACCAGTGATGGCAGGCGAAGCAATCAGCCCCAGCATTTT
NA,TRBV28,TRBD1,TRBJ1-3,CATRRGPGNTIYF,TGTGCCACACGTAGGGGGCCGGGAAACACCATATATTTT
NA,TRBV2,NA,TRBJ1-2,CASSVPTGDYGYTF,TGTGCCAGCAGTGTACCCACCGGGGACTATGGCTACACCTTC
once,TRBV19,NA,TRBJ2-5,CASSIGAQETQYF,TGTGCCAGTAGTATTGGGGCGCAAGAGACCCAGTACTTC
few,TRBV4-3,NA,TRBJ1-1,CASSQEAGRNTEAFF,TGCGCCAGCAGCCAAGAGGCAGGTAGGAACACTGAAGCTTTCTTT
NA,TRBV19,NA,TRBJ2-5,CASSIPGVGQETQYF,TGTGCCAGTAGTATCCCAGGGGTGGGTCAAGAGACCCAGTACTTC
NA,TRBV9,NA,TRBJ2-5,CASSVGRGQETQYF,TGTGCCAGCAGTGTTGGGAGGGGGCAAGAGACCCAGTACTTC
once,TRBV28,NA,TRBJ1-5,CASSLQGTNQPQHF,TGTGCCAGCAGTTTACAGGGCACCAATCAGCCCCAGCATTTT
NA,TRBV19,NA,TRBJ2-6,CASKTSPYSGANVLTF,TGTGCCAGTAAAACATCTCCGTACTCTGGGGCCAACGTCCTGACTTTC
once,TRBV6-5,TRBD1,TRBJ2-7,CASSPWTGDPYEQYF,TGTGCCAGCAGCCCCTGGACAGGGGACCCCTACGAGCAGTACTTC
once,TRBV4-1,NA,TRBJ1-3,CASSQADSVGSGNTIYF,TGCGCCAGCAGCCAAGCCGACAGCGTCGGCTCTGGAAACACCATATATTTT
NA,TRBV14,TRBD2,TRBJ2-5,CASSQSSGVETQYF,TGTGCCAGCAGCCAAAGTAGCGGGGTGGAGACCCAGTACTTC
once,TRBV18,NA,TRBJ1-1,CASSLKRELYTEAFF,TGTGCCAGCTCACTAAAACGGGAGTTGTACACTGAAGCTTTCTTT
few,TRBV24-1,NA,TRBJ1-1,CATSDYTNTEAFF,TGTGCCACCAGTGATTACACGAACACTGAAGCTTTCTTT
NA,TRBV10-2,NA,TRBJ1-1,CASSRGGTEAFF,TGCGCCAGCAGTAGGGGGGGCACTGAAGCTTTCTTT
NA,TRBV28,NA,TRBJ2-1,CASSRGGYNEQFF,TGTGCCAGCAGCCGCGGAGGCTACAATGAGCAGTTCTTC
NA,TRBV29-1,NA,TRBJ1-2,CSGGRRGVSYTF,TGCAGCGGGGGGCGCAGGGGTGTCAGCTACACCTTC
NA,TRBV6-6,NA,TRBJ2-2,CASRDSEAGELFF,TGTGCCAGCAGGGACTCTGAGGCCGGGGAGCTGTTTTTT
NA,TRBV11-1,NA,TRBJ2-5,CASSSVPKETQYF,TGTGCCAGCAGCTCGGTCCCCAAAGAGACCCAGTACTTC
NA,TRBV11-3,NA,TRBJ2-2,CASSLLASTGELFF,TGTGCCAGCAGCTTACTAGCGTCCACCGGGGAGCTGTTTTTT
few,TRBV19,TRBD2,TRBJ2-1,CASSIAAGGSYNEQFF,TGTGCCAGTAGTATAGCAGCGGGGGGCTCCTACAATGAGCAGTTCTTC
NA,TRBV5-8,NA,TRBJ2-2,CASSFSDFHTGELFF,TGTGCCAGCAGCTTTAGCGACTTCCACACCGGGGAGCTGTTTTTT
few,TRBV5-6,NA,TRBJ2-7,CASSLHSPRWEQYF,TGTGCCAGCAGCTTGCACAGTCCAAGGTGGGAGCAGTACTTC
NA,TRBV18,NA,TRBJ2-7,CASSPGTTYEQYF,TGTGCCAGCTCACCGGGGACAACCTACGAGCAGTACTTC
NA,TRBV6-5,NA,TRBJ1-2,CASSYRAAPGSYGYTF,TGTGCCAGCAGTTACCGCGCCGCGCCCGGTAGCTATGGCTACACCTTC
few,TRBV2,TRBD1,TRBJ1-4,CASRTGLMTF,TGTGCCAGCAGGACAGGGTTGATGACTTTT
once,TRBV19,TRBD1,TRBJ1-3,CASSIDRAISGNTIYF,TGTGCCAGTAGTATCGACAGGGCAATCTCTGGAAACACCATATATTTT
NA,TRBV7-3,TRBD1,TRBJ1-1,CASSSDRGLTEAFF,TGTGCCAGCAGCTCTGACAGGGGGCTCACTGAAGCTTTCTTT
NA,TRBV27,TRBD2,TRBJ2-3,CACAGTSGRNSTDTQYF,TGTGCCTGCGCCGGGACTAGCGGGAGGAACAGCACAGATACGCAGTATTTT
NA,TRBV12-3/TRBV12-4,NA,TRBJ2-5,CASTWRGMKTQYF,TGTGCCAGCACCTGGAGAGGGATGAAGACCCAGTACTTC
NA,TRBV7-9,NA,TRBJ1-1,CASSLGVGLGAFF,TGTGCCAGCAGCTTAGGGGTCGGACTTGGAGCTTTCTTT
NA,TRBV14,NA,TRBJ1-2,CASVLPENRETTRGYTF,TGTGCCAGCGTCCTCCCGGAAAACAGGGAGACCACTCGTGGCTACACCTTC
NA,TRBV5-1,NA,TRBJ2-5,CASSPPLAAETQYF,TGCGCCAGCAGCCCCCCCCTAGCCGCGGAGACCCAGTACTTC
few,TRBV30,NA,TRBJ1-6,CAWSVIWARGDNSPLHF,TGTGCCTGGAGTGTAATTTGGGCACGCGGGGATAATTCACCCCTCCACTTT